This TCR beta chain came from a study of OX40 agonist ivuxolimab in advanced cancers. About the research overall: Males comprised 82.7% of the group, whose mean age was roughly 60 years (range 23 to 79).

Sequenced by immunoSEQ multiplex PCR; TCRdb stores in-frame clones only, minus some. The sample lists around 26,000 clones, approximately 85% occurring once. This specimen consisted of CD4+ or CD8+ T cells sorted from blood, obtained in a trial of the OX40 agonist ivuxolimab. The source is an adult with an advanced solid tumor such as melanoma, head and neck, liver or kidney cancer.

DNA of the CDR3: TGTGCCAGCAGCCGGCAGACAGGGCTGTACGAGCAGTACTTC. The encoded protein is CASSRQTGLYEQYF. V is TRBV7-9 and J is TRBJ2-7; 7 positions agree with TRBD1. The germline V gene has CDR1 SEHNR and CDR2 FQNEAQ (reference sequence). This CDR3 has 14 residues. V was pared by 5 bases and J by 4 bases, with 8 bases of the junction left unmatched. The whole variable domain, remainder taken from reference TRBV7-9 and TRBJ2-7, is DTGVSQNPRHKITKRGQNVTFRCDPISEHNRLYWYRQTLGQGPEFLTYFQNEAQLEKSRLLSDRFSAERPKGSFSTLEIQRTEQGDSAMYLCASSRQTGLYEQYFGPGTRLTVT.